This is a list of T cell receptor beta chains from one sample in a study of T cells after yellow fever vaccination. TCRdb called the 5' RACE reads again in MiXCR, with one record for every CDR3 protein. The table lists about 170,000 distinct CDR3 sequences, 9.5% to 11% of them singletons, with less than 40% in the top ten. The material sequenced was CD8+ T cells sorted from PBMCs, taken 15 days after the yellow fever booster vaccination. The receptors shown here come from a man in his late teens or twenties who received the YFV17D yellow fever vaccine. Each CDR3 is given with its conserved first and last residue. Each record gives: clone size, J gene, D gene, V gene, CDR3 DNA, CDR3 protein. The D gene is left open where the match is weak. Not every row has a clone size; where given, it reads once, few, many or a size class.

abundance: few
j_gene: TRBJ2-2
d_gene: .
v_gene: TRBV9
CDR3nt: TGTGCCAGCAGCGTCGGGGGCTCGGACACCGGGGAGCTGTTTTTT
CDR3aa: CASSVGGSDTGELFF

abundance: few
j_gene: TRBJ1-2
d_gene: TRBD1
v_gene: TRBV5-4
CDR3nt: TGTGCCAGCAGCTTGAGTAGGGGGACAGGGTACGGCTACACCTTC
CDR3aa: CASSLSRGTGYGYTF

abundance: many
j_gene: TRBJ2-1
d_gene: .
v_gene: TRBV5-1
CDR3nt: TGCGCCAGCAGCTTGTACCTCGGGGTATCCAATGAGCAGTTCTTC
CDR3aa: CASSLYLGVSNEQFF

abundance: many
j_gene: TRBJ2-7
d_gene: .
v_gene: TRBV27
CDR3nt: TGTGCCAGCAGCCCTAGGGGTTTAGCGAGCTCCTACGAGCAGTACTTC
CDR3aa: CASSPRGLASSYEQYF

abundance: .
j_gene: TRBJ2-2
d_gene: TRBD1
v_gene: TRBV4-3
CDR3nt: TGCGCCAGCAGCCCCGGGACAGCGAACACCGGGGAGCTGTTTTTT
CDR3aa: CASSPGTANTGELFF

abundance: .
j_gene: TRBJ1-5
d_gene: TRBD1
v_gene: TRBV5-6
CDR3nt: TGTGCCAGCAGCTCGACCCGCGAGGGGACAGGGAGGAGACAGCCCCAGCATTTT
CDR3aa: CASSSTREGTGRRQPQHF

abundance: .
j_gene: TRBJ2-3
d_gene: .
v_gene: TRBV4-3
CDR3nt: TGCGCCAGCCGGGGAACCAGCACAGATACGCAGTATTTT
CDR3aa: CASRGTSTDTQYF

abundance: .
j_gene: TRBJ2-5
d_gene: .
v_gene: TRBV20-1
CDR3nt: TGCAGTGCAACGCACAGTCTGCGGGAGACCCAGTACTTC
CDR3aa: CSATHSLRETQYF

abundance: .
j_gene: TRBJ1-1
d_gene: TRBD1
v_gene: TRBV27
CDR3nt: TGTGCCAGCAGTTTATCGGGGACAGGGTACACTGAAGCTTTCTTT
CDR3aa: CASSLSGTGYTEAFF

abundance: .
j_gene: TRBJ2-5
d_gene: TRBD2
v_gene: TRBV18
CDR3nt: TGTGCCAGCTCACCATCAACTAGCGGGGGATTTAAGACCCAGTACTTC
CDR3aa: CASSPSTSGGFKTQYF

abundance: .
j_gene: TRBJ2-7
d_gene: TRBD2
v_gene: TRBV7-9
CDR3nt: TGTGCCACGGGAGGGATTTCCTACGAGCAGTACTTC
CDR3aa: CATGGISYEQYF

abundance: .
j_gene: TRBJ1-4
d_gene: .
v_gene: TRBV3-1
CDR3nt: TGTGCCAGCAGCCAAGACAGGGTCGGCGAAAAACTGTTTTTT
CDR3aa: CASSQDRVGEKLFF

abundance: .
j_gene: TRBJ1-2
d_gene: TRBD1
v_gene: TRBV11-2
CDR3nt: TGTGCCAGCAGCTTAGCCCCCCGGACAGGGGGCTATGGCTACACCTTC
CDR3aa: CASSLAPRTGGYGYTF